This T cell receptor (beta chain) was recovered during a study of cytomegalovirus exposure and HLA in healthy donors. Use of 60 Vbeta and 13 Jbeta primers characterized the PCR. TCRdb's copy holds only in-frame clones and misses some; the assay was immunoSEQ multiplex PCR. The repertoire includes around 90,000 clones, approximately 81% of them detected once, and 7% to 8.5% sits in the top ten. This CDR3 region has 13 residues. The ends were cut back, 0 bases at V and 7 bases at J, with 4 bases in the middle. CDR1 SGHDN and CDR2 FVKESK come from the germline V gene. The rearrangement uses TRBV14 and TRBJ1-6; D call uncertain. This receptor was taken from a man between 35 and 55 years old in good health and CMV-seropositive. The sequenced sample was PBMCs. In nucleotides, the CDR3 is TGTGCCAGCAGCCAAGACCCGAATTCACCCCTCCACTTT. It encodes CASSQDPNSPLHF.